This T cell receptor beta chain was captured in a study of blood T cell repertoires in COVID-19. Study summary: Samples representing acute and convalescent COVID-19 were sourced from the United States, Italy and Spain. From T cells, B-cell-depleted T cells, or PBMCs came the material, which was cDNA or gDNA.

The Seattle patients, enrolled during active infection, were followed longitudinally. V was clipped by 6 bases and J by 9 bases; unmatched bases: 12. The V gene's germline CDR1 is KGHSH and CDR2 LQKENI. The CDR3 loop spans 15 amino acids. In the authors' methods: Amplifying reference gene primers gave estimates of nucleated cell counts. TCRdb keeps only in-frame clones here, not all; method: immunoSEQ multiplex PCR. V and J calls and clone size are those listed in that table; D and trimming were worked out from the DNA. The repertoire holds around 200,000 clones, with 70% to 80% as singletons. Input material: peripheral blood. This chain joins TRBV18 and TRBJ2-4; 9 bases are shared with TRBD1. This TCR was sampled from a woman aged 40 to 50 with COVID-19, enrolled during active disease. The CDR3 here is CASSVTGGREGIQYF. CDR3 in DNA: TGTGCCAGCTCGGTCACAGGGGGCCGTGAGGGCATTCAGTACTTC.